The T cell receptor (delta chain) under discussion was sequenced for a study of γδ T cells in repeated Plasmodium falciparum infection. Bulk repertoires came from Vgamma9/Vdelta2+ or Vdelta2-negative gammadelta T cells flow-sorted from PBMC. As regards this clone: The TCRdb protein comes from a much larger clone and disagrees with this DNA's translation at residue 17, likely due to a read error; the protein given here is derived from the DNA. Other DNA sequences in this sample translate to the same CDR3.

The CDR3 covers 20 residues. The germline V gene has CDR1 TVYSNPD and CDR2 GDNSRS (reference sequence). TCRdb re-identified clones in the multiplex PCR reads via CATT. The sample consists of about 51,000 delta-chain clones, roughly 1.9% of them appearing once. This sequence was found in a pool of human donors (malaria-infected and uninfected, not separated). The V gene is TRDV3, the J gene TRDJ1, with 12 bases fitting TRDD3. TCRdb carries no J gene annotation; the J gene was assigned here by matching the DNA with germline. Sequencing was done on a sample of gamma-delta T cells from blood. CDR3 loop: CALITGLPPYWGIPTDRLIF. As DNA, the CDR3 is TGCGCCTTGATAACAGGCCTTCCGCCGTACTGGGGGATACCGACAGATAGACTCATCTTT.